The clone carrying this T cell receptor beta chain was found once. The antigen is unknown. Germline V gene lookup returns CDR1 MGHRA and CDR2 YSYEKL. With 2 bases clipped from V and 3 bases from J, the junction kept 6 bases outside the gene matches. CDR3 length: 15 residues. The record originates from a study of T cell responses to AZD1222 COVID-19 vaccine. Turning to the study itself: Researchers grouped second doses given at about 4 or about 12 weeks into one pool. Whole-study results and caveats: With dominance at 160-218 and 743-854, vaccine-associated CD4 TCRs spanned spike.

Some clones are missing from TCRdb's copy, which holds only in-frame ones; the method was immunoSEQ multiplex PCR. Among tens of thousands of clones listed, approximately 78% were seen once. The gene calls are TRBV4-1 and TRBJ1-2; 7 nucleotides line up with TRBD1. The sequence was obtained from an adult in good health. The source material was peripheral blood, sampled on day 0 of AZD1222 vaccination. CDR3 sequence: CASSQTGTVDYGYTF. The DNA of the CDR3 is TGCGCCAGCAGCCAAACCGGGACAGTCGACTATGGCTACACCTTC.